This entry lists 8 T cell receptor beta chains sequenced from one sample in a study of blood T cell repertoires in COVID-19 (dated by TCRdb to the early 2020s). The library was produced with the immunoSEQ multiplex PCR assay. This immuneACCESS table, as held by TCRdb, lists in-frame sequences with V and J called but not all clones. Of the missing ones, under half trace to an unresolved V gene in checked studies; the others have no known cause. The sample table lists 350,000 to 450,000 clones, 85% of them with a count of one. More than 3% of the sample is held by the ten biggest clonotypes. The sample consisted of peripheral blood. The receptor source for this set is a woman between 18 and 29 years old with acute or convalescent COVID-19.

The chain recombines TRBV5-4 with TRBJ1-5; 9 bases line up with TRBD1. The CDR3 is 15 residues long. With V trimmed by 4 bases and J by 3 bases, 5 bases remained unmatched. Looked up from germline, CDR1 is SGHNT and CDR2 is YYREEE (reference sequence). The CDR3: CASSMDRGDNQPQHF. In nucleotides, the CDR3 is TGTGCCAGCAGCATGGACAGGGGCGACAATCAGCCCCAGCATTTT.

The chain employs TRBV9 and TRBJ1-6; 7 nucleotides line up with TRBD1. CDR3 size: 15 residues. The J segment lost 7 bases and the V segment lost 4 bases, leaving 8 bases of the junction unmatched. The germline CDR1 and CDR2 sequences are SGDLS and YYNGEE. Here the CDR3 DNA reads TGTGCCAGCAGCCCCGATGGGGACAGAAATTCACCCCTCCACTTT. As protein: CASSPDGDRNSPLHF.

The chain employs TRBV7-2 and TRBJ1-5; TRBD1 matches 9 bases. Looked up from germline, CDR1 is SGHTA and CDR2 is FQGNSA. Trimming cost V 2 bases and J 6 bases; bases outside gene matches: 8. The CDR3 covers 16 residues. CDR3 sequence: CASSLRGQGGGQPQHF. DNA for the CDR3: TGTGCCAGCAGCTTAAGGGGACAGGGTGGGGGTCAGCCCCAGCATTTT.

V gene TRBV29-1 combines with J gene TRBJ2-1, with TRBD2 matching over 7 bases. The germline gives CDR1 SQVTM, CDR2 ANQGSEA. The V segment lost 3 bases and the J segment 6 bases; nucleotides outside the gene matches: 17. This CDR3 has 17 amino acids. The CDR3 sequence is CSVDLRSRTSWGNEQFF. The CDR3 nucleotides are TGCAGCGTTGATCTGCGGTCACGGACTAGTTGGGGCAATGAGCAGTTCTTC.

V gene TRBV7-3 combines with J gene TRBJ1-1; weak D call: TRBD1 (6 bases). CDR3 length equals 14 residues. The germline V and J ends were trimmed by 2 bases and 6 bases, with 13 bases remaining between them. The V gene's germline CDR1 is SGHTA and CDR2 FQGTGA. The CDR3 region is CASSLEPNRAEAFF. The CDR3 coding sequence is TGTGCCAGCAGCTTAGAACCTAACAGGGCTGAAGCTTTCTTT.

The chain uses TRBV30 and TRBJ1-4, with 10 positions matching TRBD1. The germline CDR1 and CDR2 sequences are GTSNPN and SVGIG (reference sequence). CDR3 length: 15 amino acids. The trim removed 3 bases at V and 10 bases at J, leaving 11 bases unmatched. The CDR3 loop reads CAWRDTGTGVGKLFF. CDR3 sequence (DNA): TGTGCCTGGAGGGACACGGGGACAGGGGTTGGAAAACTGTTTTTT.

The chain couples TRBV19 to TRBJ2-7; 11 bases map to TRBD1. Trimming took 1 base from V and 3 from J; bases not matched to a gene: 2. This CDR3 is built from 15 residues. From germline, CDR1 is LNHDA and CDR2 SQIVND (reference sequence). The CDR3 bases are TGTGCCAGTAGTATAGTGGGGACAGGGGGCTACGAGCAGTACTTC. Protein product: CASSIVGTGGYEQYF.

The V and J genes are TRBV19 and TRBJ1-6, with TRBD1 identical over 8 bases. Per the germline V gene, CDR1 is LNHDA and CDR2 is SQIVND (reference sequence). The J segment lost 9 bases and the V segment lost 5 bases, leaving 6 bases of the junction unmatched. The CDR3 runs 14 residues. The CDR3 nucleotides are TGTGCCAGTAGTCCCCGGACAGGGTCTTCACCCCTCCACTTT. Its protein product is CASSPRTGSSPLHF.